This paragraph covers one T cell receptor beta chain sequence. Its target is unknown. The germline CDR1 and CDR2 sequences are LGHDT and YNNKEL (reference sequence). Trimming took 3 bases from V and 3 from J, leaving 10 bases between them. The CDR3 sequence is 14 residues long. The repertoire was sequenced with immunoSEQ multiplex PCR; TCRdb's copy has only in-frame clones and lacks some. This table holds about 130,000 clones, more than 85% found once. These data belong to a study of T cell responses to AZD1222 COVID-19 vaccine. The study, taken as a whole, reports: Repertoire sampling happened only post peak T cell response. Dominant at 160-218 and 743-854, vaccine-associated CD4 TCRs also spanned spike. Only a handful of AZD1222 recipients tested seropositive at baseline.

This receptor was obtained from an adult in good health. The specimen comprised peripheral blood, sampled on day 0 of AZD1222 vaccination. V usage is TRBV3-1 (or the pseudogene TRBV3-2) and J usage is TRBJ2-3; tentatively, D is TRBD2 (7 bases). The CDR3 here is CASSQRGRTDTQYF. The DNA of the CDR3 is TGTGCCAGCAGCCAGCGGGGGCGAACAGATACGCAGTATTTT.